One sample yielded the 4 T cell receptor beta chains listed below, sequenced in a study of T cells expressing NK-cell markers. TCRdb re-called the 5' RACE reads, yielding one record per CDR3 amino acid sequence without DNA. The sample holds 300,000 to 500,000 distinct CDR3 sequences. The specimen was blood T cells: a sorted CD56 or NKG2C T cell subset, CD4+ or CD8+ T cells, or bulk PBMC T cells (not recorded which). The receptors originated from a woman in her 50s in good health.

The V call is TRBV20-1, the J call TRBJ1-5. The CDR3 spans 13 residues. Germline CDR1 DFQATT, CDR2 SNEGSKA (reference sequence). This CDR3 reads CSAKGFANQPQHF.

The chain is built from TRBV19 and TRBJ1-6; TCRdb picks TRBD1, but there is no DNA to check that call. The germline CDR1 and CDR2 sequences are LNHDA and SQIVND (reference sequence). The CDR3 has 14 residues. The CDR3 region is CASSIGTGASPLHF.

V gene TRBV5-1 combines with J gene TRBJ1-1. CDR3 length equals 15 residues. The germline V gene has CDR1 SGHRS and CDR2 YFSETQ. This CDR3 is CASRDSGDGNTEAFF.

The gene calls are TRBV20-1 and TRBJ1-4; no DNA is available, so the TRBD1 call from TCRdb remains unchecked. From germline, CDR1 is DFQATT and CDR2 SNEGSKA (reference sequence). This CDR3 is built from 16 residues. This CDR3 reads CSAQSGTGGSNEKLFF.